These T cell receptor beta chains were read from a single sample in a study of blood T cell repertoires in COVID-19. The repertoire was sequenced with immunoSEQ multiplex PCR; TCRdb's copy has only in-frame clones and lacks some. This sample has 65,000 to 75,000 clones, with approximately 82% found just once. The specimen was peripheral blood. All receptors come from a woman older than 75 with acute or convalescent COVID-19. Both conserved end residues are part of each CDR3. D genes are given only for firm matches. Expanded clones are given a class, and other clones once, few, many or no size at all.

v_gene	j_gene	d_gene	abundance	CDR3nt	CDR3aa
TRBV3-1/TRBV3-2	TRBJ1-1	-	-	TGTGCCAGCAGCCCGAGGGAGAACACTGAAGCTTTCTTT	CASSPRENTEAFF
TRBV30	TRBJ1-6	TRBD1	-	TGTGCCTGGACCGGGACAGGAAATTCACCCCTCCACTTT	CAWTGTGNSPLHF
TRBV2	TRBJ2-2	-	-	TGTGCCAGCAGTGTTTCCAGGGGGAACACCGGGGAGCTGTTTTTT	CASSVSRGNTGELFF
TRBV6-1	TRBJ1-2	TRBD1	-	TGTGCCAGCAGAACGAACAGGGGCTATGGCTACACCTTC	CASRTNRGYGYTF
TRBV5-1	TRBJ2-3	TRBD2	-	TGCGCCAGCAGCTTGGCCGGAGTAGCGGGGGACCTATCTAGCACAGATACGCAGTATTTT	CASSLAGVAGDLSSTDTQYF
TRBV5-8	TRBJ2-1	TRBD1	-	TGTGCCAGCAGCCGGATACGAGGTCCGGGACAGTACAATGAGCAGTTCTTC	CASSRIRGPGQYNEQFF
TRBV5-1	TRBJ2-1	-	once	TGCGCCAGCAGCTACCAAGGAGGATCCTACAATGAGCAGTTCTTC	CASSYQGGSYNEQFF
TRBV1	TRBJ1-1	-	-	TGCACCAGCAGCCATGGACAGGGCCACACTGAAGCTTTCTTT	CTSSHGQGHTEAFF
TRBV5-1	TRBJ2-5	-	-	TGCGCCAGCAGGGGCACGGGGTACCAAGAGACCCAGTACTTC	CASRGTGYQETQYF
TRBV5-6	TRBJ1-2	-	-	TGTGCCAGCAGCTTGGACCGGGGAATCCATGGCTACACCTTC	CASSLDRGIHGYTF
TRBV4-1	TRBJ2-2	TRBD2	-	TGCGCCAGCAGCCAAGATTATCAGTTACTGTTAGCGGGGGGCCGGGATACCGGGGAGCTGTTTTTT	CASSQDYQLLLAGGRDTGELFF
TRBV2	TRBJ2-5	TRBD2	-	TGTGCCAGCAACCTCGGGGGGGGTGGGCAAGAGACCCAGTACTTC	CASNLGGGGQETQYF
TRBV7-9	TRBJ1-1	-	-	TGTGCCAGCAGCCCCCTTGGGGGGGGCACTGAAGCTTTCTTT	CASSPLGGGTEAFF
TRBV7-3	TRBJ1-2	TRBD1	-	TGTGCCAGCAGCTTATCTGCGACAGGGGGCGCGTTCAACTATGGCTACACCTTC	CASSLSATGGAFNYGYTF
TRBV11-2	TRBJ2-5	-	-	TGTGCCAGCAGCCCGGACTCAGGGGTTGGGGAGACCCAGTACTTC	CASSPDSGVGETQYF
TRBV6-5	TRBJ2-1	-	-	TGTGCCAGCAGTACGCCCGGGTCTCGTGAGCAGTTCTTC	CASSTPGSREQFF
TRBV9	TRBJ2-5	TRBD2	once	TGTGCCAGCAGCGTAGCCGGGAGTAGCGGGAGCCAAGAGACCCAGTACTTC	CASSVAGSSGSQETQYF
TRBV5-6	TRBJ1-2	TRBD1	-	TGTGCCAGCAGCTCTACACAGGGGATTTACTATGGCTACACCTTC	CASSSTQGIYYGYTF
TRBV18	TRBJ2-7	TRBD2	-	TGTGCCAGCTCATCCTCGACTAGCGGGGGCCTTCTCGAGCAGTACTTC	CASSSSTSGGLLEQYF
TRBV5-1	TRBJ2-4	TRBD2	-	TGCGCCAGCAGCTTGGAACTAGCGGGGACCAAAAACATTCAGTACTTC	CASSLELAGTKNIQYF
TRBV7-6	TRBJ1-5	-	few	TGTGCCAGCAGCCGAGGGGGGGGCAATCAGCCCCAGCATTTT	CASSRGGGNQPQHF
TRBV2	TRBJ1-1	-	-	TGTGCCAGCAGTGAACTGAGACAGCCGAACACTGAAGCTTTCTTT	CASSELRQPNTEAFF
TRBV7-9	TRBJ2-7	-	-	TGTGCCAGCAGCTTAGTTAACCAGGGAACAAGGACCTACGAGCAGTACTTC	CASSLVNQGTRTYEQYF
TRBV7-8	TRBJ1-2	TRBD1	-	TGTGCCAGCAGCTTAGGGGGGACAGTTCATGGCTACACCTTC	CASSLGGTVHGYTF
TRBV6-5	TRBJ2-7	TRBD2	-	TGTGCCAGCAAGGGACTAGCGGGGGGTTACGAGCAGTACTTC	CASKGLAGGYEQYF
TRBV10-3	TRBJ1-2	-	-	TGTGCCATCAGTGAGTCGGGTAGGGCAGGGATTGGCTACACCTTC	CAISESGRAGIGYTF
TRBV5-1	TRBJ1-5	-	-	TGCGCCAGCAGCTCGGACAGTAATCAGCCCCAGCATTTT	CASSSDSNQPQHF
TRBV20-1	TRBJ1-1	-	-	TGCAGTGCTGATTCTGACAGGGAAGCTTTCTTT	CSADSDREAFF
TRBV2	TRBJ1-1	-	-	TGTGCCAGCAGTGATCGGGACATCGGGTCAGGAGAAGCTTTCTTT	CASSDRDIGSGEAFF
TRBV5-6	TRBJ1-1	-	-	TGTGCCAGCAGCCCAGTATGGGGCAGAAAGAGGAACACTGAAGCTTTCTTT	CASSPVWGRKRNTEAFF
TRBV5-4	TRBJ2-1	-	-	TGTGCCAGCAGCTTGCTCCCTGGACTAAATCCGGGGAATGAGCAGTTCTTC	CASSLLPGLNPGNEQFF
TRBV10-2	TRBJ2-2	-	-	TGCGCCAGCAGTCTACTAGTTGGCAACACCGGGGAGCTGTTTTTT	CASSLLVGNTGELFF
TRBV5-1	TRBJ1-1	-	-	TGCGCCAGCAGCTCGGGGGATGGGGGATATGAAGCTTTCTTT	CASSSGDGGYEAFF
TRBV11-2	TRBJ1-5	TRBD1	-	TGTGCCAGCACCTTAGGGTCTGACAGGGGCAATCAGCCCCAGCATTTT	CASTLGSDRGNQPQHF
TRBV7-3	TRBJ2-5	TRBD2	few	TGTGCCAGCAGCCCGTCGGGACTAGCTACTGAGACCCAGTACTTC	CASSPSGLATETQYF
TRBV30	TRBJ2-7	-	-	TGTGCCTGGAGCCAGTCCTACGAGCAGTACTTC	CAWSQSYEQYF
TRBV2	TRBJ2-7	TRBD2	once	TGTGCCAGCAGCGAACAGACTAGCGGGGGGTACTACGAGCAGTACTTC	CASSEQTSGGYYEQYF
TRBV7-9	TRBJ1-1	TRBD1	-	TGTGCCAGCAGCTCGCTGACAGGGCCGAAGCCCCAATTT	CASSSLTGPKPQF